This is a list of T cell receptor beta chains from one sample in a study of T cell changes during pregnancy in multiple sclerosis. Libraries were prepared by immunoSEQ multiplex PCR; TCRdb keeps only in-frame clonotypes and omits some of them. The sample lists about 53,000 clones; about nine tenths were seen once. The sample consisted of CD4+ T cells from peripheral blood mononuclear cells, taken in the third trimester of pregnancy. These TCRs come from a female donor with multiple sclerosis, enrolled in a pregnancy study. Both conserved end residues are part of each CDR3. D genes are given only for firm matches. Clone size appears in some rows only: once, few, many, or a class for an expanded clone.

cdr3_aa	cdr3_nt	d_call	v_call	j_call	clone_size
CASSQDSTYQETQYF	TGCGCCAGCAGCCAAGACTCGACTTACCAAGAGACCCAGTACTTC	-	TRBV4-1	TRBJ2-5	-
CASSYGQGLEAFF	TGTGCCAGCAGTTACGGGCAGGGCCTTGAAGCTTTCTTT	-	TRBV6-6	TRBJ1-1	once
CASSPRQGANYGYTF	TGTGCCAGTAGTCCGAGACAGGGGGCAAACTATGGCTACACCTTC	TRBD1	TRBV19	TRBJ1-2	-
CASSPGQGDEQYF	TGTGCCAGCAGCCCTGGACAGGGCGACGAGCAGTACTTC	TRBD1	TRBV11-3	TRBJ2-7	-
CASSVDRDTDTQYF	TGTGCCAGCAGCGTAGACAGGGACACAGATACGCAGTATTTT	-	TRBV9	TRBJ2-3	-
CASMRSGDTQYF	TGTGCCAGCATGCGTAGTGGAGATACGCAGTATTTT	-	TRBV27	TRBJ2-3	-
CASSPTGFGANVLTF	TGCGCCAGCAGCCCCACAGGGTTCGGGGCCAACGTCCTGACTTTC	-	TRBV5-1	TRBJ2-6	-
CASSLGGASGYEQYF	TGTGCCAGCAGCTTGGGGGGGGCTAGCGGTTACGAGCAGTACTTC	-	TRBV5-6	TRBJ2-7	-
CASSSFGTGSYEQYF	TGTGCCAGCAGCTCATTCGGGACAGGCTCCTACGAGCAGTACTTC	TRBD1	TRBV7-2	TRBJ2-7	-
CASSSGLAGGPVTDTQYF	TGCGCCAGCAGCTCGGGACTAGCGGGGGGGCCTGTCACAGATACGCAGTATTTT	TRBD2	TRBV5-1	TRBJ2-3	-
CASTRGTSGDITKNIQYF	TGCGCCAGCACCCGGGGAACTAGCGGGGATATAACCAAAAACATTCAGTACTTC	TRBD2	TRBV5-1	TRBJ2-4	-
CASSRDRGRSPLHF	TGTGCCAGCAGCCGAGACAGGGGGCGATCACCCCTCCACTTT	TRBD1	TRBV7-6	TRBJ1-6	few
CASSIVDSEAFF	TGTGCCAGTAGTATAGTCGACAGTGAAGCTTTCTTT	-	TRBV19	TRBJ1-1	-
CASSSGHRVGGYTF	TGTGCCAGCAGCAGCGGCCACAGGGTTGGTGGCTACACCTTC	-	TRBV7-2	TRBJ1-2	-
CASSLAGTGDTRGYTF	TGTGCCAGCAGCTTAGCCGGGACAGGGGATACTCGTGGCTACACCTTC	TRBD1	TRBV13	TRBJ1-2	-
CAIRRGPNTEAFF	TGTGCCATCAGGAGGGGGCCGAACACTGAAGCTTTCTTT	TRBD1	TRBV10-3	TRBJ1-1	-
CASSSHISAKLQETQYF	TGTGCCAGCAGCTCTCACATTTCAGCAAAACTACAAGAGACCCAGTACTTC	-	TRBV7-8	TRBJ2-5	-
CASSFSLRGQGGYTF	TGTGCCAGCAGTTTCTCGTTAAGGGGGCAAGGGGGCTACACCTTC	TRBD1	TRBV27	TRBJ1-2	-
CASSFGPGQGTDTQYF	TGCGCCAGCAGCTTTGGGCCGGGACAGGGCACAGATACGCAGTATTTT	TRBD1	TRBV5-1	TRBJ2-3	-
CASSVGGPGAGNTIYF	TGTGCCAGCAGCGTAGGAGGGCCCGGGGCTGGAAACACCATATATTTT	-	TRBV9	TRBJ1-3	-
CASSFYLSGAYGIEQFF	TGTGCCAGCAGCTTTTACCTTAGCGGGGCCTACGGGATCGAGCAGTTCTTC	TRBD2	TRBV13	TRBJ2-1	-
CASQLKGEDNEKLFF	TGTGCCAGCCAATTGAAGGGGGAAGATAATGAAAAACTGTTTTTT	-	TRBV7-8	TRBJ1-4	-
CASSQVVGQGGMNTEAFF	TGCGCCAGCAGCCAAGTAGTGGGACAGGGGGGGATGAACACTGAAGCTTTCTTT	TRBD1	TRBV4-1	TRBJ1-1	-
CASSLELAGETQYF	TGTGCCAGCAGCTTGGAACTAGCGGGGGAGACCCAGTACTTC	TRBD2	TRBV5-4	TRBJ2-5	-
CASSSTVMNTEAFF	TGCGCCAGCAGCTCGACAGTCATGAACACTGAAGCTTTCTTT	-	TRBV5-1	TRBJ1-1	-
CASSTSGQGNTEAFF	TGTGCCAGCAGCACGAGCGGACAGGGAAACACTGAAGCTTTCTTT	TRBD1	TRBV9	TRBJ1-1	few
CASSRRDIDQPQHF	TGTGCCAGTAGCCGCCGGGACATCGATCAGCCCCAGCATTTT	-	TRBV19	TRBJ1-5	-
CAWSVRTGVSTPLHF	TGTGCCTGGAGTGTCCGGACAGGGGTTTCAACACCCCTCCACTTT	TRBD1	TRBV30	TRBJ1-6	once
CASSEAPGQGYSPLHF	TGTGCCAGCAGTGAAGCGCCGGGACAGGGTTATTCACCCCTCCACTTT	TRBD1	TRBV6-1	TRBJ1-6	-
CASSLVGTANYGYTF	TGTGCCAGCAGCTTGGTGGGGACAGCTAACTATGGCTACACCTTC	TRBD1	TRBV5-4	TRBJ1-2	-
CASTFTPTGELFF	TGTGCCAGCACCTTTACTCCCACCGGGGAGCTGTTTTTT	-	TRBV7-3	TRBJ2-2	once
CASSLGAGAQYF	TGTGCCAGCAGCTTAGGGGCGGGTGCGCAGTATTTT	-	TRBV7-2	TRBJ2-3	-
CASSHGGRGRMFNNQPQHF	TGTGCCAGCAGCCACGGTGGCAGGGGGCGGATGTTCAACAATCAGCCCCAGCATTTT	TRBD1	TRBV16	TRBJ1-5	-
CASSIVAGGNQPQHF	TGTGCCAGTAGTATAGTAGCGGGTGGCAATCAGCCCCAGCATTTT	-	TRBV19	TRBJ1-5	-
CASSLSTGTVAYEQYF	TGTGCCAGCAGCTTGTCCACCGGGACAGTTGCCTACGAGCAGTACTTC	TRBD1	TRBV11-1	TRBJ2-7	-
CASSLQSSLSGPYEQYF	TGTGCCAGCAGCCTCCAGTCTTCGCTGTCAGGTCCCTACGAGCAGTACTTC	-	TRBV14	TRBJ2-7	-
CSALGQLF	TGCAGTGCTTTGGGACAGCTGTTT	TRBD1	TRBV20-1	TRBJ1-1	-
CASNGQGTDTQYF	TGTGCCAGCAATGGACAGGGAACAGATACGCAGTATTTT	TRBD1	TRBV27	TRBJ2-3	-
CASSLSAVMYQETQYF	TGTGCCAGCAGCTTATCCGCAGTGATGTACCAAGAGACCCAGTACTTC	-	TRBV11-2	TRBJ2-5	-
CASSEQGSTDTQYF	TGTGCCAGCAGTGAACAGGGGTCCACAGATACGCAGTATTTT	-	TRBV2	TRBJ2-3	-
CASSEATYEQYF	TGTGCCAGCAGTGAAGCTACCTACGAGCAGTACTTC	-	TRBV6-1	TRBJ2-7	-
CASSLIAGQGSSPLHF	TGTGCCAGCAGCCTAATTGCCGGGCAGGGAAGCTCACCCCTCCACTTT	-	TRBV7-3	TRBJ1-6	once
CASNPDRDYGYTF	TGTGCCAGCAACCCCGACAGGGATTATGGCTACACCTTC	TRBD1	TRBV2	TRBJ1-2	-
CASSFSGGTYEQYF	TGTGCCAGCAGCTTTAGCGGGGGTACCTACGAGCAGTACTTC	TRBD2	TRBV28	TRBJ2-7	-
CAISDLVGSGNTIYF	TGTGCCATCAGTGACCTGGTCGGCTCTGGAAACACCATATATTTT	-	TRBV10-3	TRBJ1-3	-
CASSSLEGLRLWNEQFF	TGTGCCAGCAGCTCACTAGAGGGCCTACGCCTCTGGAATGAGCAGTTCTTC	-	TRBV5-6	TRBJ2-1	-
CAWDSLNTEAFF	TGTGCCTGGGACAGTTTGAACACTGAAGCTTTCTTT	-	TRBV30	TRBJ1-1	once
CASSRGQGWTEAFF	TGTGCCAGCAGCCGGGGACAGGGGTGGACTGAAGCTTTCTTT	TRBD1	TRBV11-3	TRBJ1-1	-
CASSLPPSGAIETQYF	TGTGCCAGCAGCTTGCCCCCTAGCGGGGCCATAGAGACCCAGTACTTC	TRBD2	TRBV5-4	TRBJ2-5	-
CASSFGTGKYNEQFF	TGTGCCAGCAGCTTCGGGACAGGGAAATACAATGAGCAGTTCTTC	TRBD1	TRBV7-9	TRBJ2-1	once
CASSLGGQGGTDTQYF	TGTGCCAGCAGCTTGGGGGGACAGGGGGGCACAGATACGCAGTATTTT	TRBD1	TRBV5-4	TRBJ2-3	-